The 28 T cell receptor beta chains given below trace back to one sample, sequenced in a study of T cells in Graves' hyperthyroidism and ophthalmopathy. RNA transcripts served as the template for amplifying TCR beta CDR3 regions. Primed by the HTBI set, a first-round RT-PCR was run on the TCR CDR3. A single record per CDR3 protein comes from TCRdb applying MiXCR to the multiplex PCR reads. The sample holds about 300,000 distinct CDR3 sequences, roughly 15% seen once. The sample comprised blood. The receptors originated from a man aged 25 to 40 with Graves' hyperthyroidism.

This clonotype showed up just a few times. This rearrangement joins TRBV5-1 to TRBJ2-3; TRBD2 matches 9 bases. V was clipped by 4 bases and J by 4 bases; unmatched bases: 7. CDR1 and CDR2 (germline): SGHRS, YFSETQ. The CDR3 loop spans 15 amino acids. The CDR3 protein is CASSRLAEPPDTQYF. In DNA form, the CDR3 reads TGCGCCAGCAGCCGACTAGCGGAGCCCCCAGATACGCAGTATTTT.

This clonotype was counted ten times or more. The J gene is TRBJ2-5, the V gene TRBV20-1; D is unresolved. Trimming left V 0 bases short and J 5 bases short, with 22 bases between. The CDR3 is 17 residues long. Germline CDR1 DFQATT, CDR2 SNEGSKA (reference sequence). Here the CDR3 reads CSARDPTEDVRSETQYF. CDR3 coding DNA: TGCAGTGCTAGAGATCCTACAGAAGATGTTCGTTCCGAGACCCAGTACTTC.

This clonotype occurred many times. The genes are TRBV4-1 and TRBJ2-7, with 9 bases matching TRBD1. Trimming at V came to 6 bases and at J to 5 bases, leaving 5 bases not matched to a gene. In germline, CDR1 is MGHRA, CDR2 YSYEKL. The CDR3 loop spans 13 amino acids. The chain's CDR3 is CASRPGTGNEQYF. CDR3 nucleotides: TGCGCCAGCAGACCCGGGACAGGGAACGAGCAGTACTTC.

The table lists this clonotype with a few counts. The chain joins TRBV7-2 to TRBJ2-7; TRBD1 matches 12 bases. J was trimmed by 6 bases and V by 5 bases; bases with no gene match: 2. The CDR3 totals 13 residues. CDR1 is SGHTA, CDR2 FQGNSA, per germline. In DNA form, the CDR3 reads TGTGCCAGCAGCAGGGACAGGGGGCTCGAGCAGTACTTC. Translated, it gives CASSRDRGLEQYF. The whole variable domain, remainder taken from reference TRBV7-2 and TRBJ2-7, is GAGVSQSPSNKVTEKGKDVELRCDPISGHTALYWYRQSLGQGLEFLIYFQGNSAPDKSGLPSDRFSAERTGGSVSTLTIQRTQQEDSAVYLCASSRDRGLEQYFGPGTRLTVT.

This clonotype was counted at least ten times. The V call is TRBV5-1, the J call TRBJ2-7; 7 nucleotides align to TRBD1. From germline, CDR1 is SGHRS and CDR2 YFSETQ. V gave up 4 bases and J gave up 1 base; unmatched junction bases: 2. This CDR3 has 13 residues. Here the CDR3 reads CASSKGQSYEQYF. CDR3 nucleotide sequence: TGCGCCAGCAGCAAGGGACAGTCCTACGAGCAGTACTTC.

This clonotype showed up many times. The V and J genes are TRBV11-2 and TRBJ2-5; D unclear. The CDR3 spans 15 residues. V was cut by 0 bases and J by 5 bases, with 13 bases left in between. Looked up from germline, CDR1 is SGHAT and CDR2 is FQNNGV. CDR3 amino acids: CASSLDRRIWETQYF. DNA of the CDR3: TGTGCCAGCAGCTTAGATCGCAGGATATGGGAGACCCAGTACTTC.

The chain carries TRBV5-1 and TRBJ2-3, with D tentatively TRBD1 (6 bases). The germline CDR1 and CDR2 sequences are SGHRS and YFSETQ. This CDR3 has 16 amino acids. Trimming pared 0 bases from V and 1 base from J, leaving 12 bases between. CDR3 sequence: CASSLGRGEGTDTQYF. CDR3 nucleotides: TGCGCCAGCAGCTTGGGCAGGGGCGAGGGCACAGATACGCAGTATTTT.

The CDR3 DNA sequence: TGTGCCAGCAGTTCTCGGGGGGCCAGATCCTCAAACGAGCAGTACTTC. Translating gives CASSSRGARSSNEQYF. This chain joins TRBV7-9 and TRBJ2-7; possible D gene TRBD2, 7 bases. Looked up from germline, CDR1 is SEHNR and CDR2 is FQNEAQ (reference sequence). The CDR3 loop spans 16 amino acids. V was cut by 6 bases and J by 5 bases, with 23 bases left in between.

This clonotype was picked up many times. The J gene is TRBJ1-2, the V gene TRBV27; TRBD1 is a possible D gene (6 bases). The CDR3 loop spans 13 amino acids. V dropped 5 bases and J dropped 6 bases, with 13 bases sitting between them. Germline CDR1 and CDR2: MNHEY and SMNVEV (reference sequence). Written as DNA, the CDR3 is TGTGCCAGCAGTGAAGGACAGTCTGATGGCTACACCTTC. It codes for CASSEGQSDGYTF.

This chain uses TRBV10-1 with TRBJ2-1; D assignment may be TRBD1 or TRBD2 (6 bases each). V lost 3 bases, J lost 7 bases, and 16 bases lay in between. CDR1 and CDR2 from the germline V gene are WNHNN and SYGVQD (reference sequence). The CDR3 totals 15 residues. As DNA, the CDR3 is TGCGCCAGCAGTGATGGAGGGGGAATAGGGAATGAGCAGTTCTTC. Amino acids: CASSDGGGIGNEQFF.

In this sample, this clonotype turned up a few times. The rearrangement uses TRBV6-4 and TRBJ1-1; D is unresolved. The V end lost 11 bases, the J end lost 6 bases, and 10 bases lay between the germline ends. The CDR3 runs to 10 residues. Germline V gene data show CDR1 as MRHNA and CDR2 as SNTAGT. The CDR3 here is CARWVPEAFF. The DNA of the CDR3 is TGTGCCCGATGGGTCCCTGAAGCTTTCTTT.

The sample holds many counts of this clonotype. This chain connects TRBV11-2 to TRBJ1-1; TRBD1 is a possible D gene (5 bases). Germline CDR1 and CDR2: SGHAT and FQNNGV. V was shortened by 3 bases and J by 4 bases, with 6 bases between the two germline ends. There are 12 residues in the CDR3. The CDR3 nucleotides are TGTGCCAGCAGCTTGGGGCCCACTGAAGCTTTCTTT. This codes for CASSLGPTEAFF.

This clonotype was observed at least ten times. V gene TRBV2 combines with J gene TRBJ2-2; D is possibly TRBD1 or TRBD2 (6 bases each). Trimming left V 3 bases short and J 6 bases short, with 8 bases between. Germline CDR1 SNHLY, CDR2 FYNNEI. The CDR3 length is 13 residues. DNA for the CDR3: TGTGCCAGCAGTGAGGAGGGGGCCGGGGAGCTGTTTTTT. This gives the protein CASSEEGAGELFF.

Regarding this clonotype: An end of the junction does not agree with germline; a read error may underlie this. V usage is TRBV3-1 and J usage is TRBJ2-2; D is possibly TRBD2 (6 bases). The CDR3 length is 16 residues. CDR1 is LGHDT, CDR2 YNNKEL, per germline (reference sequence). The CDR3 DNA reads as TGTGCCAGCAGTCCCTGGACTACAGAGAACACCGGGGAGCCGTTTTTT. Residues: CASSPWTTENTGEPFF.

This clonotype appeared many times. The chain recombines TRBV2 with TRBJ2-4; a weak D match, TRBD2 (5 bases). The ends were cut back, 7 bases at V and 8 bases at J, with 15 bases in the middle. The CDR3 has 13 residues. Per the germline V gene, CDR1 is SNHLY and CDR2 is FYNNEI. For the CDR3, the DNA is TGTGCCAGCACCGAAGCGGCCCAGGACATTCAGTACTTC. This sequence encodes CASTEAAQDIQYF.

The chain combines TRBV24-1 with TRBJ2-1; D possibly corresponds to TRBD2 (5 bases). The germline V gene has CDR1 KGHDR and CDR2 SFDVKD. The V and J ends lost 1 base and 10 bases respectively, with 10 bases between them. The CDR3 contains 13 residues. The CDR3 region is CATSDFSRGEQFF. CDR3 in DNA: TGTGCCACCAGTGATTTTTCCCGCGGGGAGCAGTTCTTC.

As to this clonotype: A read error may be the cause here, since a much bigger clone is one base away. This rearrangement joins TRBV3-1 to TRBJ2-3, with TRBD2 as a possible D gene (5 bases). Trimming removed 2 bases from V and 4 bases from J, with 16 bases in between. The germline CDR1 and CDR2 sequences are LGHDT and YNNKEL (reference sequence). The CDR3 has 16 residues. CDR3 sequence: CASSQSPGAEADTQYF. In DNA, the CDR3 is TGTGCCAGCAGCCAATCCCCTGGAGCGGAGGCAGATACGCAGTATTTT.

CDR3 DNA sequence: TGTGCCAGCAGTTACAATCTTCCCTACGAGCAGTACTTC. This codes for CASSYNLPYEQYF. The V and J genes are TRBV6-5 and TRBJ2-7, with D unresolved. Germline CDR1 MNHEY, CDR2 SVGAGI. Between the trimmed V and J ends, which lost 2 bases and 2 bases, there was a span of 7 bases. The CDR3 covers 13 residues.

This clonotype was seen many times. The rearrangement links TRBV5-1 to TRBJ2-7; 7 bases match TRBD2. The germline CDR1 and CDR2 sequences are SGHRS and YFSETQ. This CDR3 is 15 amino acids long. V trimming: 0 bases; J trimming: 3 bases; junction bases outside the gene matches: 6. Written as DNA, the CDR3 is TGCGCCAGCAGCTTGGTAGTAGCGGGCCTCTACGAGCAGTACTTC. This translates into CASSLVVAGLYEQYF.

In this sample, this clonotype turned up many times. The V and J genes are TRBV12-3 or TRBV12-4 and TRBJ1-6; 7 bases match TRBD1. V was pared by 3 bases and J by 5 bases, with 4 bases of the junction left unmatched. The CDR3 is 15 amino acids. The CDR3 loop is CASSLRGTDNSPLHF. The CDR3 DNA reads as TGTGCCAGCAGTTTGAGGGGGACAGATAATTCACCCCTCCACTTT.

Details on this clonotype: A much larger clone differs from this one at a single base, so this may be a read error. The rearrangement uses TRBV11-1 and TRBJ2-1, with 10 nucleotides matching TRBD1. The length of the CDR3 is 14 residues. CDR1 is SGHAT, CDR2 FQDESV, per germline (reference sequence). The CDR3 nucleotides are TGTGCCAGCAGTCCTGGGACAGGGGCTGAGGAGCAGTGCTTC. This gives the protein CASSPGTGAEEQCF.

Many counts were recorded for this clonotype. The chain is built from TRBV18 and TRBJ2-1; TRBD2 matches 9 bases. The CDR3 length is 15 residues. Germline V gene sequence: CDR1 KGHSH, CDR2 LQKENI. The trim removed 2 bases at V and 7 bases at J, leaving 6 bases unmatched. The CDR3 bases are TGTGCCAGCTCACCAGCTAGCGGGGTGAAAAATGAGCAGTTCTTC. Its protein is CASSPASGVKNEQFF.

In this sample, this clonotype turned up many times. The chain carries TRBV9 and TRBJ2-3; D is unclear. The V gene's germline CDR1 is SGDLS and CDR2 YYNGEE. V lost 2 bases and J lost 4, with 2 bases in between. This CDR3 is 11 amino acids long. CDR3 DNA: TGTGCCAGCAGCGTGGCAGATACGCAGTATTTT. Encoded protein: CASSVADTQYF.

This clonotype was counted many times. The chain is built from TRBV18 and TRBJ2-3; TRBD2 is a possible D gene (6 bases). This CDR3 comprises 14 residues. With 10 bases removed from V and 1 base from J, the gap between germline ends came to 15 bases. The germline V gene has CDR1 KGHSH and CDR2 LQKENI. CDR3 coding DNA: TGTGCCACAGTCCCGGGGACTCGCACAGATACGCAGTATTTT. Protein sequence: CATVPGTRTDTQYF.

Regarding this clonotype: Relative to the germline gene, one junction end is altered; a read error may explain this. The chain is built from TRBV5-1 and TRBJ1-1; TRBD1 might be the D (5 bases). This CDR3 contains 14 residues. Germline assignment: CDR1 SGHRS and CDR2 YFSETQ. The CDR3 DNA follows: TGCGCCAGCAGCTCCCAGGGTCAGGGCACTGAAGCTTGCTTT. It encodes CASSSQGQGTEACF.

This clonotype was counted many times. The chain joins TRBV12-3 or TRBV12-4 to TRBJ1-5; D is unclear. The CDR3 extends over 17 amino acids. The V and J ends lost 0 bases and 3 bases respectively, with 15 bases between them. DNA for the CDR3: TGTGCCAGCAGTTTAGCATCGGCCTACCGGGCCAATCAGCCCCAGCATTTT. It translates to CASSLASAYRANQPQHF.

In its sample, this clonotype was seen once. This chain links TRBV19 with TRBJ2-3; D is uncertain. V lost 1 base and J lost 6, with 8 bases in between. The CDR3 totals 13 residues. The V gene's germline CDR1 is LNHDA and CDR2 SQIVND (reference sequence). CDR3 coding DNA: TGTGCCAGTAGTATAGCCAGTGGCGATACGCAGTATTTT. Amino acid sequence: CASSIASGDTQYF.

This clonotype was seen more than once but under ten times. V gene TRBV10-1 combines with J gene TRBJ1-1, with TRBD1 identical over 7 bases. The V segment lost 6 bases and the J segment 8 bases; nucleotides outside the gene matches: 9. CDR1 and CDR2 (germline): WNHNN, SYGVQD (reference sequence). This CDR3 has 13 residues. The CDR3 loop is CASRTGQSREAFF. The CDR3 DNA sequence: TGCGCCAGCAGAACGGGACAGTCAAGGGAAGCTTTCTTT.